Given below is one T cell receptor beta chain in context. What this receptor recognizes is not known. No much larger clonotype is one base removed from it; base qualities were not supplied. V ends up 5 bases short and J 1 base short, with an unmatched junction base count of 3. From a lookup of the germline V gene, CDR1 and CDR2 are SGHAT and FQNNGV. Spanning cysteine to phenylalanine, the CDR3 consists of 14 amino acids. Only the CDR3 DNA is retained, 42 bases long and in frame from the first base. These data belong to a study of control samples from healthy donors and cancer patients (TCRdb year 2020). The receptor library was made with the immunoSEQ multiplex PCR assay. Not all clones reach the TCRdb copy of this immuneACCESS table, which keeps in-frame sequences only. Checked studies attribute under half of the gap to unresolved V genes and leave the rest unexplained. A total of tens of thousands of clones appear in this sample, roughly 84% of them only once. 2.9% of the sample is held by the ten biggest clonotypes.

The sequence was collected from a woman aged 45-60 years with lung cancer. Input material: PBMCs. The chain is encoded by TRBV11-2 joined to TRBJ2-3, with TRBD1 matching 7 junction bases. The CDR3 in this case is CASSAGGRTDTQYF. At the DNA level, the sequence is TGTGCCAGCAGCGCAGGGGGTCGCACAGATACGCAGTATTTT.